One sample yielded the 17 T cell receptor beta chains listed below, sequenced in a study of blood T cell repertoires in COVID-19. Profiled with immunoSEQ multiplex PCR; TCRdb holds only in-frame clones, not every one. The sample holds approximately 110,000 clones, around 83% seen once. Sequences were obtained from peripheral blood. Receptors originate from a woman of 80 years or more with COVID-19, enrolled during active disease.

This chain links TRBV5-4 with TRBJ1-2; the D gene is possibly TRBD1 (6 bases). This CDR3 contains 16 residues. CDR1 is SGHNT, CDR2 YYREEE, per germline (reference sequence). Trimming took off 0 bases at V and 6 bases at J, with 18 bases between the two ends. The CDR3 sequence: CASSLAGGGGWDGYTF. CDR3 nucleotide sequence: TGTGCCAGCAGCTTGGCCGGCGGGGGGGGCTGGGATGGCTACACCTTC.

This chain uses TRBV10-3 with TRBJ2-7; TRBD1 is a possible D gene (6 bases). The CDR3 extends over 15 amino acids. Trimming shortened V by 9 bases and J by 3 bases, and 21 bases separated the two germline ends. Germline-derived CDR1 and CDR2 are ENHRY and SYGVKD. The CDR3 loop reads CAILFSTTGNYEQYF. For the CDR3, the DNA is TGTGCCATTCTTTTCTCCACGACAGGAAACTACGAGCAGTACTTC.

The chain combines TRBV5-8 with TRBJ2-1; D may be TRBD2 (6 bases). Trimming removed 4 bases at V and 0 bases at J, with 17 bases between. The CDR3 consists of 17 residues. From germline, CDR1 is SGHTS and CDR2 YDEGEE. The CDR3 bases are TGTGCCAGCAGCACCGGGGGTCGTCCAAGCTCCTACAATGAGCAGTTCTTC. Its protein is CASSTGGRPSSYNEQFF.

Here the CDR3 reads CASSPYQEVLGNTIYF. For the CDR3, the DNA is TGTGCCAGCTCACCGTACCAGGAGGTATTGGGAAACACCATATATTTT. The V gene is TRBV18, the J gene TRBJ1-3; D not certain. The CDR3 is 16 residues long. Trimming took 3 bases from V and 4 from J, leaving 16 bases between them. Germline CDR1 reads KGHSH; CDR2 reads LQKENI.

The chain recombines TRBV4-3 with TRBJ2-1, with 9 bases fitting TRBD2. Unmatched junction bases numbered 10, after V lost 2 bases and J lost 8 bases. The CDR3 spans 16 residues. CDR1 LGHNA and CDR2 YSLEER come from the germline V gene. The CDR3 protein is CASSQYTSGRKDEQFF. Written as DNA, the CDR3 is TGCGCCAGCAGCCAATACACGAGCGGGAGGAAAGATGAGCAGTTCTTC.

This chain joins TRBV5-1 and TRBJ1-3, with unresolved D. This CDR3 spans 15 amino acids. Per the germline V gene, CDR1 is SGHRS and CDR2 is YFSETQ. Between the trimmed V and J ends, which lost 5 bases and 0 bases, there was a span of 12 bases. This CDR3 is CASSSGTPSGNTIYF. CDR3 DNA sequence: TGCGCCAGCAGTTCGGGAACCCCCTCTGGAAACACCATATATTTT.

V is TRBV5-4 and J is TRBJ2-5; 11 nucleotides align to TRBD1. Trimming cost V 1 base and J 4 bases; bases outside gene matches: 3. The germline CDR1 and CDR2 sequences are SGHNT and YYREEE (reference sequence). The CDR3 is 15 residues long. The CDR3 protein is CASSLRTGGLETQYF. The DNA of the CDR3 is TGTGCCAGCAGCTTGAGGACAGGGGGCTTAGAGACCCAGTACTTC.

The chain combines TRBV6-5 with TRBJ1-2; D gene uncertain. Looked up from germline, CDR1 is MNHEY and CDR2 is SVGAGI. The CDR3 sequence is 13 residues long. The V end was cut by 7 bases, the J end by 3 bases, with 12 bases between. The CDR3 protein is CASTGLGDYGYTF. The CDR3 DNA reads as TGTGCCAGCACAGGACTCGGGGACTATGGCTACACCTTC.

The V gene is TRBV28, the J gene TRBJ2-1; 10 nucleotides align to TRBD2. Trimming took 5 bases from V and 8 from J; bases not matched to a gene: 6. Germline V gene lookup returns CDR1 MDHEN and CDR2 SYDVKM. This CDR3 comprises 14 residues. The CDR3 bases are TGTGCCAGCAGTCCTAGCGGGAGTTCTCATGAGCAGTTCTTC. Protein: CASSPSGSSHEQFF.

In this sample, this clone turned up once. The rearrangement links TRBV9 to TRBJ1-1; D gene ambiguous. Trimming shortened V by 0 bases and J by 1 base, and 13 bases separated the two germline ends. The CDR3 has 16 residues. Germline V lookup: CDR1 SGDLS, CDR2 YYNGEE. The CDR3 loop is CASSVAPLRGNTEAFF. The CDR3 bases are TGTGCCAGCAGCGTAGCTCCATTACGGGGGAACACTGAAGCTTTCTTT.

The genes are TRBV6-7 and TRBJ2-2; 16 nucleotides line up with TRBD2. TRBV6-7 is classed as an ORF, of uncertain function. V shed 8 bases, J shed 4 bases, and the junction held 10 bases outside the gene matches. This CDR3 has 18 amino acids. The CDR3 bases are TGTGCCAGCCCGAGACTGGGACTAGCGGGAGGGGGCACCGGGGAGCTGTTTTTT. Translation gives CASPRLGLAGGGTGELFF.

V gene TRBV28 combines with J gene TRBJ2-5; 13 nucleotides agree with TRBD2. V was clipped by 8 bases and J by 4 bases; unmatched bases: 4. The CDR3 contains 14 residues. Germline lookup yields CDR1 MDHEN and CDR2 SYDVKM. The CDR3 loop is CASRTSGSSETQYF. The CDR3 region has the DNA TGTGCCAGCCGGACTAGCGGGAGTTCAGAGACCCAGTACTTC.

The chain joins TRBV4-3 to TRBJ1-1; D is perhaps TRBD1 (6 bases). CDR1 LGHNA and CDR2 YSLEER come from the germline V gene. Trimming took off 1 base at V and 3 bases at J, with 21 bases between the two ends. This CDR3 comprises 18 residues. The CDR3 DNA follows: TGCGCCAGCAGCCAAGCGACTTCTTGGAGGGAGGGGGACACTGAAGCTTTCTTT. Its translation: CASSQATSWREGDTEAFF.

This sequence joins TRBV4-2 and TRBJ1-1; D unclear. From germline, CDR1 is LGHNA and CDR2 YNFKEQ. The V end was cut by 4 bases, the J end by 5 bases, with 17 bases between. The CDR3 runs 15 residues. The CDR3 spells CASSPSLRVPTEAFF. Here the CDR3 DNA reads TGTGCCAGCAGCCCCTCGCTGAGGGTCCCGACTGAAGCTTTCTTT.

This clone has more than one count but fewer than ten. The CDR3 loop reads CSVAEGLAGETQYF. Here the CDR3 DNA reads TGCAGCGTTGCCGAGGGACTAGCGGGGGAGACCCAGTACTTC. The rearrangement uses TRBV29-1 and TRBJ2-5, with 13 positions matching TRBD2. The V gene's germline CDR1 is SQVTM and CDR2 ANQGSEA. The CDR3 sequence is 14 residues long. With 4 bases clipped from V and 5 bases from J, the junction kept 4 bases outside the gene matches. Together with reference TRBV29-1 and TRBJ2-5, the CDR3 gives the full variable domain: SAVISQKPSRDICQRGTSLTIQCQVDSQVTMMFWYRQQPGQSLTLIATANQGSEATYESGFVIDKFPISRPNLTFSTLTVSNMSPEDSSIYLCSVAEGLAGETQYFGPGTRLLVL.

This rearrangement joins TRBV16 to TRBJ1-2; D is unresolved. Per germline, CDR1 KGHSY and CDR2 FQNENV. V lost 3 bases and J 8 bases, leaving 10 bases between the germline ends. CDR3 length equals 12 residues. This CDR3 reads CASSHPSGGYTF. CDR3 DNA: TGTGCCAGCAGCCACCCGTCGGGGGGCTACACCTTC.

This chain uses TRBV7-6 with TRBJ2-1; TRBD2 matches 8 bases. V gave up 2 bases and J gave up 8 bases; unmatched junction bases: 11. The CDR3 spans 16 residues. CDR1 SGHVS and CDR2 FNYEAQ come from the germline V gene. CDR3 protein: CASSLKIGRAQDEQFF. In DNA form, the CDR3 reads TGTGCCAGCAGCTTAAAAATCGGGAGGGCCCAGGATGAGCAGTTCTTC.